These T cell receptor beta chains were read from a single sample in a study of blood T cell repertoires in COVID-19. Clones were read by immunoSEQ multiplex PCR, and TCRdb kept only the in-frame ones, dropping some. This table has approximately 210,000 clones, about 86% appearing once. The source material was peripheral blood. These receptors were collected from a woman in her forties or fifties with acute or convalescent COVID-19. CDR3s include the opening cysteine and the closing phenylalanine or tryptophan. A D gene is named only where the DNA matches it firmly. The size entry is marked missing in some rows and otherwise reads once, few, many or a size class.

>.|.|TRBV6-1|TRBJ2-1
TGTGCCAGCAGTGAAATGGGGGGCGGGAGCCTTTACAATGAGCAGTTCTTC
CASSEMGGGSLYNEQFF
>.|.|TRBV14|TRBJ1-1
TGTGCCAGCAGTCCCGGGGTGAGGGCTTTCTTT
CASSPGVRAFF
>.|TRBD1|TRBV6-5|TRBJ1-6
TGTGCCAGCAGTACGACAGGGGGGGGTGCTTCACCCCTCCACTTT
CASSTTGGGASPLHF
>.|.|TRBV27|TRBJ1-4
TGTGCCAGCAGTTTATATTATGGGGGCAGCCCTAATGAAAAACTGTTTTTT
CASSLYYGGSPNEKLFF
>once|.|TRBV5-5|TRBJ1-3
TGTGCCAGCAGCTTGGATACTTTTGACAGGAGCTCTGGAAACACCATATATTTT
CASSLDTFDRSSGNTIYF
>.|TRBD2|TRBV13|TRBJ2-2
TGTGCCAGCAGCCACCGAGCGGGGCCCGGGGAGCTGTTTTTT
CASSHRAGPGELFF
>once|.|TRBV7-3|TRBJ2-3
TGTGCCAGCAGCTTAGGCCTCACAGATACGCAGTATTTT
CASSLGLTDTQYF
>.|.|TRBV29-1|TRBJ2-3
TGCAGCGGGACCCAGATCGGGGCGGGAAGCACAGATACGCAGTATTTT
CSGTQIGAGSTDTQYF
>.|.|TRBV7-2|TRBJ2-7
TGTGCCAGCAGCTTGGGCAGCCTCTCCTACGAGCAGTACTTC
CASSLGSLSYEQYF
>.|TRBD1|TRBV15|TRBJ1-6
TGTGCCACCAGCAGAGACGGACAGGGTAATTCACCCCTCCACTTT
CATSRDGQGNSPLHF
>.|.|TRBV27|TRBJ2-1
TGTGCCAGCACCTGGGCAGGTGGTGATGAGCAGTTCTTC
CASTWAGGDEQFF
>.|.|TRBV5-1|TRBJ2-5
TGCGCCAGCATGCTAGTGATAGGAGGAGGACGGGAGACCCAGTACTTC
CASMLVIGGGRETQYF
>.|.|TRBV7-2|TRBJ2-7
TGTGCCAGCAGCCCCGACCGGGGTCCTTTCTACGAGCAGTACTTC
CASSPDRGPFYEQYF
>.|.|TRBV19|TRBJ1-6
TGTGCCAGTAGTATAAGGGGGAATTCACCCCTCCACTTT
CASSIRGNSPLHF
>.|.|TRBV2|TRBJ2-7
TGTGCCAGCAGTTCGGGGAACGCTAGAACCTACGAGCAGTACTTC
CASSSGNARTYEQYF
>.|TRBD2|TRBV19|TRBJ2-1
TGTGCCAGTAGTATAGCCGGCCGCCTAGCGGGAGGCCCGAATGAGCAGTTCTTC
CASSIAGRLAGGPNEQFF
>.|.|TRBV10-2|TRBJ2-3
TGCGCCAGCAGCCGACAGGCTAGCACAGATACGCAGTATTTT
CASSRQASTDTQYF
>.|TRBD1|TRBV6-1|TRBJ1-5
TGTGCCAGCAGAGAAGGGACAGTTAATCAGCCCCAGCATTTT
CASREGTVNQPQHF
>.|TRBD2|TRBV11-1|TRBJ2-7
TGTGCCAGCAGCTCCTTAGCGGGGGGGAACTCCTACGAGCAGTACTTC
CASSSLAGGNSYEQYF
>.|TRBD1|TRBV28|TRBJ1-1
TGTGCCAGCAGTTCGACAGGGAGGAGAAACACTGAAGCTTTCTTT
CASSSTGRRNTEAFF
>.|.|TRBV7-2|TRBJ1-2
TGTGCCAGCAGCTCCGTGGGGGGGGGTGGCTATGGCTACACCTTC
CASSSVGGGGYGYTF
>.|TRBD1|TRBV30|TRBJ1-2
TGTGCCTGGAGTCGGGACAGGTACTATGGCTACACCTTC
CAWSRDRYYGYTF